This entry lists 23 T cell receptor beta chains sequenced from one sample in a study of cytomegalovirus exposure and HLA in healthy donors. PCR primers comprised 60 Vbeta and 13 Jbeta primers. The method was immunoSEQ multiplex PCR; TCRdb's version includes in-frame clones alone and lacks a portion of them. The sample yields approximately 190,000 clones, around 85% seen once. Sequencing input: PBMCs. Receptors originate from a man over 45 in good health and CMV-seronegative.

The chain uses TRBV29-1 and TRBJ2-3; the match to TRBD2 covers 11 bases. Germline CDR1 reads SQVTM; CDR2 reads ANQGSEA. The length of the CDR3 is 16 residues. After removal of 3 bases from V and 2 bases from J, the junction contained 7 bases not matched to a gene. The CDR3 sequence: CSVDGVAGGDTDTQYF. In nucleotides, the CDR3 is TGCAGCGTTGACGGGGTAGCGGGGGGGGACACAGATACGCAGTATTTT.

This clone showed up just once. This chain links TRBV6-5 with TRBJ2-5; D is perhaps TRBD1 (6 bases). Gene TRBJ2-7 matches the end of the DNA better, so the J call may be wrong. The CDR3 covers 15 residues. Germline values: CDR1 MNHEY, CDR2 SVGAGI. CDR3 sequence (DNA): TGTGCCAGCACACCTTCAAGGGGGAGCTCCTACGAGCAGTACTTC. It encodes CASTPSRGSSYEQYF.

This chain joins TRBV5-1 and TRBJ1-1; D unclear. CDR3 length: 14 residues. CDR1 and CDR2 (germline): SGHRS, YFSETQ. V was cut by 5 bases and J by 1 base, with 12 bases left in between. Here the CDR3 reads CASREGQANTEAFF. The CDR3 nucleotides are TGCGCCAGCAGAGAAGGTCAGGCGAACACTGAAGCTTTCTTT.

The chain joins TRBV5-1 to TRBJ2-7, with a weak D call TRBD1 (5 bases). The V gene lost 5 bases and the J gene lost 0 bases, with 6 bases spanning the gap. The CDR3 has 12 residues. The V gene's germline CDR1 is SGHRS and CDR2 YFSETQ. The CDR3 DNA is TGCGCCAGCAGGGACAACTCCTACGAGCAGTACTTC. Protein product: CASRDNSYEQYF.

The V call is TRBV7-9, the J call TRBJ1-2, with D hard to call. V was trimmed by 4 bases and J by 4 bases, leaving 10 bases between them. Per germline, CDR1 SEHNR and CDR2 FQNEAQ (reference sequence). The CDR3 has 13 amino acids. CDR3 sequence (DNA): TGTGCCAGCAGCTCCCCTGGCTCCTATGGCTACACCTTC. It codes for CASSSPGSYGYTF.

V usage is TRBV15 and J usage is TRBJ2-3, with 9 bases identical to TRBD1. V was clipped by 1 base and J by 7 bases; unmatched bases: 9. Germline V gives CDR1 LNHNV, CDR2 YYDKDF (reference sequence). This CDR3 contains 16 residues. The CDR3 nucleotides are TGTGCCACCAGCAGAGGTCAGGGACAGGGTCAAAATACGCAGTATTTT. It is translated as CATSRGQGQGQNTQYF.

This chain joins TRBV9 and TRBJ1-5; weak D call: TRBD1 (5 bases). The CDR3 consists of 14 residues. V lost 4 bases, J lost 0 bases, and 8 bases lay in between. Germline CDR1 is SGDLS and CDR2 is YYNGEE. The CDR3 loop is CASSPRDSNQPQHF. For the CDR3, the DNA is TGTGCCAGCAGCCCCAGGGATAGCAATCAGCCCCAGCATTTT.

The chain links TRBV6-5 to TRBJ1-1; 7 bases align to TRBD1. With V trimmed by 6 bases and J by 0 bases, 7 bases remained unmatched. Germline lookup yields CDR1 MNHEY and CDR2 SVGAGI. This CDR3 comprises 15 residues. CDR3 residues: CASSRQGLVNTEAFF. The CDR3 DNA follows: TGTGCCAGCAGCCGACAGGGCCTGGTGAACACTGAAGCTTTCTTT.

This clone was recorded a few times. The gene calls are TRBV6-6 and TRBJ2-1; no clear D. Trimming shortened V by 5 bases and J by 9 bases, and 8 bases separated the two germline ends. Germline V gene data show CDR1 as MNHNY and CDR2 as SVGAGI (reference sequence). The CDR3 is 11 residues long. The CDR3 DNA follows: TGTGCCAGCAGTCTTCGACTTGAGCAGTTCTTC. Amino acids: CASSLRLEQFF.

This chain links TRBV9 with TRBJ2-1; no clear D. The germline V gene encodes CDR1 SGDLS and CDR2 YYNGEE. V lost 0 bases and J 1 base, leaving 11 bases between the germline ends. The CDR3 totals 16 residues. The CDR3 here is CASSVGSRRSYNEQFF. The CDR3 bases are TGTGCCAGCAGCGTAGGCTCGCGCCGTTCCTACAATGAGCAGTTCTTC.

The chain has TRBV7-9 and TRBJ1-5, with 7 positions matching TRBD1. Germline loops: CDR1 SEHNR, CDR2 FQNEAQ (reference sequence). The CDR3 consists of 13 residues. V shed 1 base and J 7 bases; nucleotides not matched to a gene: 1. CDR3 region: CASSLEGGQPQHF. The CDR3 DNA reads TGTGCCAGCAGCTTAGAAGGGGGCCAGCCCCAGCATTTT. The full variable domain, in which reference TRBV7-9 and TRBJ1-5 provide the parts outside the CDR3, is DTGVSQNPRHKITKRGQNVTFRCDPISEHNRLYWYRQTLGQGPEFLTYFQNEAQLEKSRLLSDRFSAERPKGSFSTLEIQRTEQGDSAMYLCASSLEGGQPQHFGDGTRLSIL.

The rearrangement joins TRBV20-1 to TRBJ2-1, with D possibly being TRBD2 (5 bases). Germline V gives CDR1 DFQATT, CDR2 SNEGSKA (reference sequence). CDR3 length equals 11 residues. Trimming shortened V by 1 base and J by 10 bases, and 8 bases separated the two germline ends. The CDR3 loop reads CSARVGGEQFF. Written as DNA, the CDR3 is TGCAGTGCTAGAGTAGGAGGCGAGCAGTTCTTC.

The J gene is TRBJ1-5, the V gene TRBV6-5, with D tentatively TRBD1 (5 bases). Per germline, CDR1 MNHEY and CDR2 SVGAGI. The germline V and J ends were trimmed by 2 bases and 7 bases, with 9 bases remaining between them. This CDR3 spans 13 amino acids. The CDR3 DNA reads as TGTGCCAGCAGTTACGGGGGAGGGCAGCCCCAGCATTTT. This codes for CASSYGGGQPQHF.

The rearrangement links TRBV2 to TRBJ1-5, with 8 bases lining up with TRBD1. CDR1 SNHLY and CDR2 FYNNEI come from the germline V gene. CDR3 size: 13 residues. The junction had 4 bases not matched to a gene; V was cut back by 6 bases and J by 6 bases. CDR3 sequence: CASSGQGVQPQHF. CDR3 sequence (DNA): TGTGCCAGCAGCGGACAGGGAGTTCAGCCCCAGCATTTT.

This clone was observed a single time. V is TRBV4-2 and J is TRBJ2-5; 9 bases map to TRBD1. The DNA end is more similar to TRBJ2-7, so the J call may be wrong. This CDR3 is 16 amino acids long. Germline CDR1 reads LGHNA; CDR2 reads YNFKEQ. The CDR3 loop reads CASSQDWTGDSYEQYF. The CDR3, as DNA: TGTGCCAGCAGCCAAGATTGGACAGGGGACTCCTACGAGCAGTACTTC.

This chain joins TRBV19 and TRBJ1-1, with 8 bases lining up with TRBD1. Germline CDR1 LNHDA, CDR2 SQIVND (reference sequence). The CDR3 loop spans 14 amino acids. V lost 7 bases, J lost 6 bases, and 10 bases stayed unmatched. The CDR3 loop is CASMTGQVGSEAFF. CDR3 coding DNA: TGTGCCAGTATGACGGGACAGGTGGGGTCTGAAGCTTTCTTT.

This CDR3 reads CASSPEQGAFAEAFF. The CDR3 region has the DNA TGCGCCAGCAGCCCCGAACAGGGGGCTTTCGCTGAAGCTTTCTTT. This rearrangement joins TRBV5-1 to TRBJ1-1; the match to TRBD1 covers 9 bases. This CDR3 comprises 15 residues. After removal of 4 bases from V and 6 bases from J, the junction contained 10 bases not matched to a gene. Germline CDR1 SGHRS, CDR2 YFSETQ.

The V gene is TRBV19, the J gene TRBJ1-3; tentatively, D is TRBD1 (5 bases). Trimming cost V 7 bases and J 2 bases, with 15 bases left between them. CDR1 is LNHDA, CDR2 SQIVND, per germline (reference sequence). The CDR3 loop spans 15 amino acids. Written as DNA, the CDR3 is TGTGCCAGTAAGGACCGGGGGTCAGCTGGAAACACCATATATTTT. Translated: CASKDRGSAGNTIYF.

The J gene is TRBJ1-2, the V gene TRBV18; D is uncertain. There are 18 residues in the CDR3. V shed 4 bases and J shed 7 bases, with 28 bases lying between them. Looked up from germline, CDR1 is KGHSH and CDR2 is LQKENI. The CDR3: CASSLFYSGEAGTPGYTF. The DNA of the CDR3 is TGTGCCAGCTCACTATTTTATAGCGGGGAGGCGGGAACTCCTGGCTACACCTTC.

The chain combines TRBV15 with TRBJ2-2, with D tentatively TRBD2 (7 bases). Germline CDR1 is LNHNV and CDR2 is YYDKDF (reference sequence). This CDR3 spans 17 amino acids. V was clipped by 0 bases and J by 2 bases, with 13 bases between them. The chain's CDR3 is CATSRDRGGRNTGELFF. CDR3 sequence (DNA): TGTGCCACCAGCAGAGATAGGGGGGGGAGAAACACCGGGGAGCTGTTTTTT.

This clone was seen more than once but under ten times. The chain carries TRBV6-1 and TRBJ2-2, with D maybe TRBD1 (5 bases). The CDR3 runs to 15 residues. CDR1 and CDR2 (germline): MNHNS, SASEGT. V lost 5 bases to trimming and J lost 4 bases, with 14 bases between them. CDR3 in amino acids: CASSSPQGATGELFF. In DNA form, the CDR3 reads TGTGCCAGCAGTTCCCCCCAAGGGGCCACCGGGGAGCTGTTTTTT.

Regarding this clone: Other nucleotide sequences in the sample specify the same CDR3. The rearrangement links TRBV18 to TRBJ1-5, with a possible D match to TRBD1 (5 bases). Per germline, CDR1 KGHSH and CDR2 LQKENI. V lost 3 bases, J lost 5 bases, and 8 bases lay in between. The CDR3 runs to 13 residues. The CDR3 DNA reads TGTGCCAGCTCACCCGGGGGGGATCAGCCCCAGCATTTT. It specifies CASSPGGDQPQHF.

This chain links TRBV7-2 with TRBJ2-1; 13 bases are shared with TRBD2. V gave up 3 bases and J gave up 1 base; unmatched junction bases: 0. Germline V gene data show CDR1 as SGHTA and CDR2 as FQGNSA. This CDR3 comprises 16 residues. The CDR3 DNA is TGTGCCAGCAGCTTGACTAGCGGGGGGTCCTACAATGAGCAGTTCTTC. It translates to CASSLTSGGSYNEQFF.